This T cell receptor (beta chain) was retrieved from a study of human T cells and chemical hapten exposure. On the study more broadly: An area of 2 cm by 2 to 2.5 cm on upper inner arm skin received 2% DPC for sensitization.

On this clonotype itself: The antigen is unknown.

The study used a library that attached unique molecular identifiers to individual cDNA molecules. TCRdb re-called the RACE reads through MiXCR, storing one row per CDR3 protein. This repertoire shows some 120,000 distinct CDR3 sequences, around 10% found once; its top ten account for 1.1% to 1.5%. The study, taken as a whole, reports: Controls formed significantly fewer large CDR3 similarity clusters than expanded TCRs did.

Trimming left V 7 bases short and J 7 bases short, with 22 bases between. The CDR3 totals 14 residues. Germline CDR1 DFQATT, CDR2 SNEGSKA (reference sequence). The time point here: patch test 1, 2 weeks after DPC sensitization. Treatment reported: therapeutic diphenylcyclopropenone sensitization with weekly scalp DPC. The sequencing used whole blood, collected in connection with sensitization to the hapten diphenylcyclopropenone (DPC). The chain joins TRBV20-1 to TRBJ1-2, with D perhaps TRBD1 (5 bases). The TCR originated in a woman aged 45-60 years with alopecia areata. Some clones in this sample may be carry-over from other donors' samples. The CDR3 nucleotides read TGCAGTGGGGACGGGGAGTCGGCGGCTGGTGGCTACACCTTC. Protein: CSGDGESAAGGYTF.